This TCR beta chain was documented in a study of T cell responses to AZD1222 COVID-19 vaccine. Generated by immunoSEQ multiplex PCR, the TCRdb table keeps only in-frame clones and is missing some. This table has over 80,000 clones, around 89% appearing once. This clone was seen once. Germline V gene sequence: CDR1 SEHNR, CDR2 FQNEAQ (reference sequence). This CDR3 has 14 residues. Deletions cut 5 bases from V and 0 bases from J, with 7 bases between. V and J are TRBV7-9 and TRBJ1-4, with D possibly matching TRBD1 (5 bases). This receptor was taken from an adult in good health. The sample consisted of peripheral blood, taken on day 0 of AZD1222 vaccination. In DNA, the CDR3 is TGTGCCAGCAGCGGGGGTGCAACTAATGAAAAACTGTTTTTT. Translation: CASSGGATNEKLFF.